The source of this TCR beta chain is a study of cytomegalovirus exposure and HLA in healthy donors (TCRdb year 2017). With regard to the full study: An earlier analysis of roughly 570 of the donors reported 250 to 300 Gb of sequence data and 90 million to 120 million unique TCR beta sequences obtained from 180 million or so T cells. Around 300 gigabases of sequencing data and around 87 million unique TCR sequences were included in an early release covering roughly 600 HLA-typed donors. Among the 398 genotyped donors, around 81% belonged to the genetic ancestry cluster associated with self-reported Caucasian donors. The study aimed to test whether signatures of past pathogen exposure could be identified by cataloging public T cell receptors. The study used immunosequencing to profile the T cell repertoires of several hundred subjects and linked those repertoires to cytomegalovirus serostatus. Along with the approximately 670-subject first cohort, a separate validation cohort of over a hundred different subjects was used. To predict cytomegalovirus infection status, the study combined high-throughput TCR immunosequencing, statistical association of individual TCRs with disease status, and machine learning. A later analysis re-examined previously published TCR beta repertoires from 500 to 700 donors and added high-resolution HLA genotyping to investigate patterns of TCR occurrence. Rather than using new phenotypic data, the later analysis identified candidate immune exposures from TCR beta sequences and from how often those sequences occurred across donors. An earlier analysis of 500 to 750 of the donors applied high-throughput TCR beta sequencing to assess whether each TCR beta V gene segment acted as functional or pseudogenic. Alongside the repertoire data, information on donor age, sex, ethnicity and CMV serostatus was compiled. Genome-wide SNP genotypes for about 65% of the 666 donors were used in a later genetic analysis, which treated that subset as a discovery cohort. All discovery cohort repertoires had been generated using a single sequencing platform. HLA typing covered class I and class II loci at four-digit resolution. The number of typed donors differed by locus: about 620-630 for A, B, C, DRB1 and DQB1; 500 to 550 for DQA1; 606 for DPA1; and around 450 for DPB1. Because of strong linkage in the cohort, four or five DR-DQ haplotypes were treated as single units for association and clustering. On average, around 240,000 unique TCR beta nucleotide sequences were sequenced per donor among fewer than 500 genotyped donors of the cohort, with roughly 18% of those sequences being non-productive. Overall study outcomes, separate from this receptor: In vitro tests confirmed that a few of the cytomegalovirus-associated TCR beta chains recognize cytomegalovirus antigens. An association between a missense DCLRE1C variant and V-gene and J-gene trimming of TCR beta chains was found in a later genetic analysis and replicated in an independent cohort. A further reported finding was that TCR beta sequences accurately predicted the HLA-A and HLA-B alleles for most subjects in the first cohort. In a later analysis, most CMV-associated TCR beta chains were found to appear HLA-restricted, with HLA associations seemingly driven largely by CMV exposure. Correlated functional status among segregating V segments might be attributable to linkage disequilibrium, but an unknown experimental factor could not be ruled out. Assigning TCR associations to individual alleles was difficult when HLA alleles, especially DR and DQ, strongly co-occurred. According to a later genetic analysis, donors in an Asian-associated ancestry cluster had fewer N-insertions in productive TCRs than the roughly 660-donor mean. Several of the top co-occurrence clusters appeared to be linked to parvovirus B19, influenza, CMV and Epstein-Barr virus, according to a later analysis. Some IMGT-functional V segments, including TRBV6-2 and TRBV6-3, could not be distinguished by the 87-base-pair reads and were therefore excluded. The only immune exposure information available for the cohort was CMV serostatus. The study listed over 150 TCR beta chains as associated with cytomegalovirus. In this cohort, only TCR beta chains were sequenced, and detectable features were limited by the absence of alpha or paired-chain data. Specific HLA alleles were associated with 16,951 TCR beta sequences at a false discovery rate of 0.05 in a later analysis. Sequencing depth was assumed to be roughly uniform across donors in the presence/absence analyses, though that assumption may not hold. The classifier was reported to diagnose cytomegalovirus status with high specificity and sensitivity in both the original and validation cohorts. A cluster of highly shared sequence variants was judged likely to represent a technical artifact of the sequencing pipeline. According to the authors, the approach could potentially be generalized to other disease states and immunological phenotypes. A later analysis found that TCR association rates varied across HLA loci, with DRB1 alleles showing the most associated TCRs and HLA-C alleles the fewest. Across donors, most TCR sequences were observed very rarely, whereas some public TCRs were present in many individuals. An earlier analysis of approximately 570 of the donors showed that most TCR beta V segments appeared in productive rearrangements either about 87% or about 30% of the time, which broadly matched IMGT annotations. In a later analysis, HLA-associated TCR beta chains showed more clonal expansion and lower generation probabilities than non-associated chains that were equally common. Because HLA typing was unavailable for some donors at each locus, only the typed subset was used in association tests. The earlier analysis of 587 of the donors excluded approximately 17 rarely observed V segments, including chromosome 9 orphons, because counts were too low.

The library was built by means of the immunoSEQ multiplex PCR assay. For the multiplex PCR, a mixture combining 60 forward primers for TCR Vbeta segments and 13 reverse primers for TCR Jbeta segments was used. Amplification of the CDR3 region of rearranged TCR beta genes was performed with a multiplex PCR assay on genomic DNA. Amplified TCR beta libraries were sequenced as 87-base-pair reads on the Illumina HiSeq System. From the authors' description of their analysis: In a later analysis, tens of millions of unique TCR beta chains were counted across the roughly 670 repertoires, and roughly 11 million of these chains were shared by at least two donors. A nearest-neighbor algorithm error-corrected the raw reads and collapsed the reads into unique sequences, merging closely related sequences to remove PCR and sequencing errors. To assign V, D and J gene segments, CDR3 sequences were aligned to IMGT reference sequences. For a sequence to be retained, at least a six-nucleotide match to both a V gene segment and a J gene segment was required. A rearrangement was called productive if the CDR3 had no stop codons and remained in frame with V and J, and every other rearrangement was called non-productive. CDR3 was defined by IMGT convention, running from the second conserved V-encoded cysteine to the conserved J-encoded phenylalanine. The earlier analysis of some 580 of the donors excluded any sequence lacking an unambiguous match to a single V gene segment. In an earlier analysis of a few hundred of the donors, V segments were called functional above 56.7% productive rearrangements and were called segregating when the between-donor standard deviation exceeded 5%. A statistical classification framework was built for diagnosing cytomegalovirus status from the catalog of TCR beta chain sequences. In a later analysis, TCR nucleotide sequences were compared against IMGT/GENE-DB human TR gene sequences so that V and J genes could be assigned. A later analysis assigned CDR3 sequences and most-parsimonious VDJ recombination scenarios with the TCRdist pipeline. In a later analysis, every TCR beta chain was defined by the combination of its CDR3 amino acid sequence and its V-gene family, and reads without a unique V-gene family were dropped. As a way to deal with suspected cross-contamination and a sequencing artifact, a later analysis dropped approximately 570 nucleotide sequences that were highly shared and had low generation probability. A later analysis calculated a clonal expansion index for each public chain from normalized within-repertoire ranks of inferred template counts. In a later analysis, generation probabilities were computed with a VDJ recombination model fitted to out-of-frame rearrangements, and the resulting probabilities were checked against IGoR. In a later analysis, TCR-TCR, TCR-HLA and TCR-CMV co-occurrence was scored with hypergeometric tests, and a repertoire-size bias correction was applied to TCR pairs. False discovery rates were estimated in a later analysis by permuting HLA or CMV assignments 20 times. In a later analysis, co-occurring TCRs were grouped with DBSCAN, and TCRdist sequence similarity was added when clustering was performed within HLA-allele-positive subsets. Co-occurrence clustering excluded repertoires with fewer than 30,000 or more than 120,000 public chains, plus five with anomalous nucleotide sharing. The immuneACCESS repertoire file appears here via TCRdb, limited to in-frame rearrangements. These files lack a portion of the clones; in checked studies, under half of the deficit traces to unresolved V genes, and the cause of the others is not known. V and J calls and clone size come straight from that table; D and trimming were deduced from the DNA. Counted in this sample were under 200,000 clones; about 80% of them appeared once. Together, the top ten hold approximately 0.7% of the sample.

Details on this clone: Its antigen is currently not known. The input lacks base qualities; no much larger clone sits a single base away.

In the germline V gene, CDR1 corresponds to SGHDT and CDR2 to YYEEEE. The junction shows trimming of 0 bases on V and 0 bases on J, plus 6 bases between the germline ends. From the cysteine through the phenylalanine, the CDR3 covers 14 amino acids. Only the CDR3 region is kept as DNA, spanning 42 bases read in frame from base 1. The cohort comprised 666 healthy bone marrow donors. At the time of sampling, every cohort member was nominally healthy, though immune exposures that went unrecorded were likely present. The donor was CMV seronegative and was included in the group of several hundred seronegative cohort members. Every donor gave a peripheral blood sample, and the peripheral blood mononuclear cells from that sample were used for TCR beta sequencing. Genomic DNA extraction from the blood cell samples was performed with the Qiagen DNeasy Blood Extraction Kit.

The V and J genes are TRBV5-6 and TRBJ1-1, with the D gene call left open. Input material: PBMCs. The TCR originated in a woman aged 40-49 years in good health and CMV-seronegative. The nucleotide sequence is given as TGTGCCAGCAGCTTGGGGCCGATGAACACTGAAGCTTTCTTT. This yields the protein CASSLGPMNTEAFF.